The clone carrying this T cell receptor beta chain was detected only a few times. Its antigen is currently unknown. Arm-PCR of CDR3 regions and iRepertoire HTBI primers were the basis on which TCR beta libraries were built. TCRdb independently ran MiXCR on the multiplex PCR reads; one entry per CDR3 protein. Altogether 360,000 or so distinct CDR3 sequences are present, under 20% being singletons, with the ten largest covering around 21%. Time point denoted: newly diagnosed GD, antithyroid drugs for less than 3 months. RNA extracted from PBMCs served as the sequencing template. The sample originates from a study of regulatory T cells in long-lasting Graves disease. General observations from the study: The study found TRBV28, TRBJ1-2 and TRBJ2-5 favored in persistent disease. Compared with new cases, persistent Graves' patients showed reduced TCR diversity.

The CDR3 is made up of 14 amino acids. The germline gives CDR1 LNHDA, CDR2 SQIVND (reference sequence). Trimming stripped 5 bases from V and 3 bases from J, with 10 bases between. These data were also reused for a study on T cells in Graves' hyperthyroidism and ophthalmopathy. As reported in that work: It was a median around 6 months before onset that the model predicted ophthalmopathy.

This receptor was identified in a woman in her late teens or twenties with Graves disease. The chain carries TRBV19 and TRBJ2-2; D unresolved. The sequencing used peripheral blood mononuclear cells (PBMCs), collected at new diagnosis, from a patient treated with antithyroid drugs. CDR3 sequence reads: CASSRDSDTGELFF. CDR3 in DNA: TGTGCCAGTAGTCGTGACTCAGACACCGGGGAGCTGTTTTTT.